These T cell receptor beta chains were read from a single sample in a study of vaccination and CD4 T cells after COVID-19. MiXCR, run by TCRdb on the PCR reads, gives a single entry per CDR3 protein. The table shows around 18,000 distinct CDR3 sequences, with roughly 34% occurring only once. Their recognized antigens are unknown. The sample consisted of CD4+ T cells from blood, cultured in vitro. Receptor source: a human donor who had recovered from COVID-19. CDR3s include the opening cysteine and the closing phenylalanine or tryptophan. Fields, in order: CDR3 length, V gene, clone size, D gene, J gene, CDR3 DNA, CDR3 protein. D genes are given only for firm matches. Clone size appears in some rows only: once, few, many, or a class for an expanded clone.

14	TRBV27	few	TRBD1	TRBJ1-1	TGTGCCAGCAGTTTATCAGGGACAGGGGGGGAAGCTTTCTTT	CASSLSGTGGEAFF
17	TRBV4-2	once	TRBD1	TRBJ1-3	TGTGCCAGCAGCCAAAGATCGGGGACAGGGGCTGGAAACACCATATATTTT	CASSQRSGTGAGNTIYF
12	TRBV5-4	.	.	TRBJ1-2	TGTGCCAGCAGCCCGAACCTACTAAGCTACACCTTC	CASSPNLLSYTF
15	TRBV4-1	.	.	TRBJ2-7	TGCGCCAGCAGCCTTCAGGGGGGAGACTCCTACGAGCAGTACTTC	CASSLQGGDSYEQYF
14	TRBV11-2	few	.	TRBJ2-7	TGTGCCAGCAGCTTTGCCCCCGGTGCCCTAGAGCAGTACTTC	CASSFAPGALEQYF
16	TRBV30	.	TRBD2	TRBJ2-3	TGTGCCTGGAGTCCCGGACTAGCGCTGAGCACAGATACGCAGTATTTT	CAWSPGLALSTDTQYF
16	TRBV2	few	.	TRBJ2-2	TGTGCCAGCAGTGCCAACCGGATGGAGAACACCGGGGAGCTGTTTTTT	CASSANRMENTGELFF
11	TRBV12-3/TRBV12-4	few	.	TRBJ2-2	TGTGCCAGCAGTTTCGCCGGGGAGCTGTTTTTT	CASSFAGELFF
16	TRBV6-2/TRBV6-3	few	TRBD2	TRBJ2-2	TGTGCCAGCAGCTCTGGACTAGCTGAGAACACCGGGGAGCTGTTTTTT	CASSSGLAENTGELFF
13	TRBV6-1	.	TRBD2	TRBJ2-7	TGTGCCAGCGGTAGCGGGAGCTCCTACGAGCAGTACTTC	CASGSGSSYEQYF
13	TRBV5-1	.	.	TRBJ2-7	TGCGCCAGCAGCTTGCGCCATTCCTACGAGCAGTACTTC	CASSLRHSYEQYF
12	TRBV7-2	few	.	TRBJ2-3	TGTGCCAACTCCTGGAGCACAGATACGCAGTATTTT	CANSWSTDTQYF
15	TRBV18	once	TRBD1	TRBJ1-1	TGTGCCAGCTCACTAGGACAGGGGGTGAACACTGAAGCTTTCTTT	CASSLGQGVNTEAFF
16	TRBV5-6	.	.	TRBJ1-2	TGTGCCAGCAGCTTGGAGAGGGCCCAGACTAGCTATGGCTACACCTTC	CASSLERAQTSYGYTF
13	TRBV6-2/TRBV6-3	few	.	TRBJ1-1	TGTGCCAGCAGTTACATTGGGGTTAATGAAGCTTTCTTT	CASSYIGVNEAFF
14	TRBV27	few	.	TRBJ1-5	TGTGCCAGCAACCCCACCCGGAGCAATCAGCCCCAGCATTTT	CASNPTRSNQPQHF
13	TRBV28	few	.	TRBJ1-1	TGTGCCAGCAGCAGACTTGAATACACCAGAGCTTTCTTT	CASSRLEYTRAFF
15	TRBV19	few	TRBD2	TRBJ2-5	TGTGCCAGTAGTGAGGGACTAGCGGTACGGGAGACCCAGTACTTC	CASSEGLAVRETQYF
15	TRBV7-9	.	TRBD1	TRBJ1-5	TGTGCCAGCAGCTTAGTTGGGACAGGGGGACAGCCCCAGCATTTT	CASSLVGTGGQPQHF
15	TRBV5-1	few	.	TRBJ1-5	TGCGCCAGCAGCTTGCTGGACAGTAGGAATCAGCCCCAGCATTTT	CASSLLDSRNQPQHF
19	TRBV7-2	.	TRBD1	TRBJ2-1	TGTGCCAGCAGCCATCCTGGGACAGGGGGCTTATTCTCCTACAATGAGCAGTTCTTC	CASSHPGTGGLFSYNEQFF
15	TRBV10-2	.	.	TRBJ2-7	TGCGCCAGCCGAAATTGGCGGAGGGGACACTACGAGCAGTACTTC	CASRNWRRGHYEQYF
14	TRBV27	.	TRBD1	TRBJ2-7	TGTGCCAGCAGTAGTAGACAGGGAACCAACGAGCAGTACTTC	CASSSRQGTNEQYF
13	TRBV6-4	medium-sized	.	TRBJ2-2	TGTGCCAGCAGTGACAGGGACACCGGGGAGCTGTTTTTT	CASSDRDTGELFF
20	TRBV7-9	.	TRBD1	TRBJ2-7	TGTGCCAGCAGCTTGACCGGGACAGGGGTTCCGTTAAGGGGGACTTACGAGCAGTACTTC	CASSLTGTGVPLRGTYEQYF
15	TRBV6-2/TRBV6-3	.	TRBD2	TRBJ2-1	TGTGCCAGCAGTTATAGGGCTAGCGGATACAATGAGCAGTTCTTC	CASSYRASGYNEQFF
17	TRBV27	.	.	TRBJ2-1	TGTGCCAGCAGTTTTACGGTGAACAGGGCGGCATACAATGAGCAGTTCTTC	CASSFTVNRAAYNEQFF
14	TRBV12-3/TRBV12-4	.	.	TRBJ1-5	TGTGCCAGCAGGGGAGACAGTAGCAATCAGCCCCAGCATTTT	CASRGDSSNQPQHF
15	TRBV10-3	.	TRBD2	TRBJ2-3	TGTGCCACCCACGGGGCGGGAGATAGCACAGATACGCAGTATTTT	CATHGAGDSTDTQYF
14	TRBV2	once	.	TRBJ1-4	TGTGCCAGCAAATTAGTCGAAGAGGTTGAAAAACTGTTTTTT	CASKLVEEVEKLFF
11	TRBV20-1	.	.	TRBJ2-7	TGCAGTGCTAGAGGGTACTACGAGCAGTACTTC	CSARGYYEQYF
15	TRBV12-3/TRBV12-4	few	TRBD1	TRBJ1-2	TGTGCCAGCAGTACGATACCGACAGGGAACTATGGCTACACCTTC	CASSTIPTGNYGYTF
14	TRBV20-1	few	TRBD1	TRBJ2-2	TGCAGACACCTGGACAGGGGGTTTACCGGGGAGCTGTTTTTT	CRHLDRGFTGELFF
14	TRBV30	few	.	TRBJ1-2	TGTGCCTGGAATTCGAGGGGCTTTGGCTATGGCTACACCTTC	CAWNSRGFGYGYTF
13	TRBV5-4	.	TRBD1	TRBJ1-2	TGTGCCAGCAGCTTGAAGGGGGCAGGGGGCTACACCTTC	CASSLKGAGGYTF